This T cell receptor beta chain stems from a study of T cells in Graves' hyperthyroidism and ophthalmopathy. This clonotype came up a few times. As yet, its antigen is unknown. Germline assignment: CDR1 SGHTA and CDR2 FQGTGA. Trimming took 4 bases from V and 1 from J; bases not matched to a gene: 4. The CDR3 is made up of 15 amino acids. Points from the study as a whole: The majority of expanded thyroid clonotypes above 0.001 also appeared in blood.

The source material, RNA transcripts, was used to amplify TCR beta CDR3 regions. HTBI primers were used for first-round RT-PCR of the TCR CDR3. TCRdb reprocessed the multiplex PCR reads via MiXCR and lists one record per CDR3 protein. Among approximately 690,000 distinct CDR3 sequences listed, roughly 15% were seen once. The chain is built from TRBV7-3 and TRBJ2-1, with 7 bases matching TRBD2. The sample taken for sequencing was blood. This receptor was obtained from a woman aged 50 to 60 with Graves' ophthalmopathy. The CDR3 coding sequence is TGTGCCAGCAGCTATCAAGCGGGGTCCTACAATGAGCAGTTCTTC. It is translated as CASSYQAGSYNEQFF.